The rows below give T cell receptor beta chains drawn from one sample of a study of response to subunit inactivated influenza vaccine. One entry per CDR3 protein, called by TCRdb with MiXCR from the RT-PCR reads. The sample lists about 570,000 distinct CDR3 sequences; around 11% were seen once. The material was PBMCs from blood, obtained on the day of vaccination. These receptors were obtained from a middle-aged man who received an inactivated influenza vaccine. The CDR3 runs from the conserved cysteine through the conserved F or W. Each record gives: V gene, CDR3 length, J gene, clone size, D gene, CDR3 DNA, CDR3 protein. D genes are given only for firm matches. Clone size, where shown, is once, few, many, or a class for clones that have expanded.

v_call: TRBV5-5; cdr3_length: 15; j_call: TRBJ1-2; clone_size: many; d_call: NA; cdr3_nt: TGTGCCAGCAGCTTGTCTACAGGGAAACCCTATGGCTACACCTTC; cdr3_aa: CASSLSTGKPYGYTF
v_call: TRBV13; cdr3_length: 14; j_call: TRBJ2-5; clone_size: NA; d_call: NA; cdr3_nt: TGTGCCAGCAGCCACCGGGAGTACCAAGAGACCCGGTACTTC; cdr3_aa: CASSHREYQETRYF
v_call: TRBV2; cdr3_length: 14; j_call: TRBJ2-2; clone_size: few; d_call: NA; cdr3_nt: TGTGCCAGCGTGGAGGGAGCCCGCCACGGGGAGCTGTTTTTT; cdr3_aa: CASVEGARHGELFF
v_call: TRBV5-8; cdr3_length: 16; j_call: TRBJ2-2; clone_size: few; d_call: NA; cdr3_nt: TGTGCCAGCAGCTTGCAGGTGGCGGGATCAACCGGGGAGCTGTTTTTT; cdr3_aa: CASSLQVAGSTGELFF
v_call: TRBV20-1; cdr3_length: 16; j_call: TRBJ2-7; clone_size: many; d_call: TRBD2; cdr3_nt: TGCAGTGCTAGAGATATCAGAACTAGCGGCCGCTACGAGCAGTACTTC; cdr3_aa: CSARDIRTSGRYEQYF
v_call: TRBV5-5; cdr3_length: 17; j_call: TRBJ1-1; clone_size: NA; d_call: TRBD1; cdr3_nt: TGTGCCAGCAGCCGACAGATACCGGGACAGGGGGGAACTGAAGCTTTCTTT; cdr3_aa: CASSRQIPGQGGTEAFF
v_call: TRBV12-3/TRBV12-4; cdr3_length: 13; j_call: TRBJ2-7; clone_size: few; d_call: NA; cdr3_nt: TGTGCCAGCAGTTTAGCCACAGGGCGAGAGCAGTACTTC; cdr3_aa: CASSLATGREQYF
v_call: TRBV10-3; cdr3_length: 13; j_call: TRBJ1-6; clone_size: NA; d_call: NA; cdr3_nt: TGTGCCATCAGTGAGTCGCAGGGAGCACCCCTCCACTTT; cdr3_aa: CAISESQGAPLHF
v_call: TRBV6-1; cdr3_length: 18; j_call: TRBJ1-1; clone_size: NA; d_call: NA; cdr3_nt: TGTGCCAGCAGTGAAGCTAACCTGTCGGGACTCCGAAACACTGAAGCTTTCTTT; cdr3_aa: CASSEANLSGLRNTEAFF
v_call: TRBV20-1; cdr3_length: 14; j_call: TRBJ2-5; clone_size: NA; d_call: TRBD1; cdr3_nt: TGCAGTGGTCTGGGACAGGGGACGCGAGAGACCCAGTACTTC; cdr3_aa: CSGLGQGTRETQYF
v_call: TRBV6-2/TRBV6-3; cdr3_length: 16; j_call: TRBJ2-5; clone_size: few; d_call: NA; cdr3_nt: TGTGCCAGCAGTTACTACCCGGTGACAGGAGAAGAGACCCAGTACTTC; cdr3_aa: CASSYYPVTGEETQYF
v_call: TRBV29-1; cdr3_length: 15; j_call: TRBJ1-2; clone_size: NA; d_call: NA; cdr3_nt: TGCAGCGCCGCACCTCCTACAGGGCAGCACTATGGCTACACCTTC; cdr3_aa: CSAAPPTGQHYGYTF
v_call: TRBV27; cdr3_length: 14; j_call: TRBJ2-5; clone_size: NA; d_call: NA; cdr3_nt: TGTGCCAGCAGTATGGGACGGGCCCAAGAGACCCAGTACTTC; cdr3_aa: CASSMGRAQETQYF
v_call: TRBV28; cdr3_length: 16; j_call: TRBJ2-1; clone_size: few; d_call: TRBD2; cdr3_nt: TGTGCCAGCAGCACCATCGGAGCGGGGAACTACAATGAGCAGTTCTTC; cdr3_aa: CASSTIGAGNYNEQFF
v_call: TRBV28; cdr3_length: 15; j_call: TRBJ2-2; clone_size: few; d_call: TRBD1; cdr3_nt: TGTGCCAGCAGAAGCACAGGGGGCTGGACCGGGGAGCTGTTTTTT; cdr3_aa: CASRSTGGWTGELFF
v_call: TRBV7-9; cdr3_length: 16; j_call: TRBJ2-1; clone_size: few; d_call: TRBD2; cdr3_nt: TGTGCCAGCAGATCCCGAGCCCAACTAGCGGGGAACGAGCAGTTCTTC; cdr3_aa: CASRSRAQLAGNEQFF
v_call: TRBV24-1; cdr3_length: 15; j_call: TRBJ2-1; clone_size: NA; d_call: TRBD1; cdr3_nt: TGTGCCACCAATCAGGGGACAGGGGCGATCAATGAGCAGTTCTTC; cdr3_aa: CATNQGTGAINEQFF
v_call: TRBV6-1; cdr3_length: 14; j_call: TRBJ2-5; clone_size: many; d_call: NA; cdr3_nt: TGTGCCAGCAGCCCGACAGGAATACAAGAGACCCAGTACTTC; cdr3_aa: CASSPTGIQETQYF
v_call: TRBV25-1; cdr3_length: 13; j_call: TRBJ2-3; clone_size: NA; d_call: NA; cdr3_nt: TGTGCCAGCAGGTTACAGGGCGGAGATACGCAGTATTTT; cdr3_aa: CASRLQGGDTQYF
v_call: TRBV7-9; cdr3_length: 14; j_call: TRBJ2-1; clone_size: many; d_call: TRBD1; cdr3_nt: TGTGCCAGCAGCTTGGGACAGGGGGCTTTTGAGCAGTTCTTC; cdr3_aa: CASSLGQGAFEQFF
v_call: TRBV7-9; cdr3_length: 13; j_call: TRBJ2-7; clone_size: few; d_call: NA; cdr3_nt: TGTGCCAGCAGCTTAAGTGCAGCCTACGAGCAGTACTTC; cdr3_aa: CASSLSAAYEQYF
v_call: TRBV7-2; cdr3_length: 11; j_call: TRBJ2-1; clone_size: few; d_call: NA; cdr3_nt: TGTGCCAGCAGCAAACAGAATGAGCAGTTCTTC; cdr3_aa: CASSKQNEQFF
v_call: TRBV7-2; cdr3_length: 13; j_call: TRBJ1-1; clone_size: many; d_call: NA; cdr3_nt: TGTGCCAGCAGCTTAGATGGGTCAGGGAAAGCTTTCTTT; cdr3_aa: CASSLDGSGKAFF
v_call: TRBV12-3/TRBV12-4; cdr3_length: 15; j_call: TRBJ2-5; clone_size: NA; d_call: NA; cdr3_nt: TGTGCCAGCAGTTTAGCGCCGCTTGTTCAAGAGACCCAGTACTTC; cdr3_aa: CASSLAPLVQETQYF
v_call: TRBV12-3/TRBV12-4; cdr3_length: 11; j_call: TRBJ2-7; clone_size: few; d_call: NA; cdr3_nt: TGTGCCAGCGGAAGCGGACCTGAGCAGTACTTC; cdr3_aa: CASGSGPEQYF
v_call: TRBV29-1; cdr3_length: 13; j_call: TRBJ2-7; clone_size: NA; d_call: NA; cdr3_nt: TGCAGCGTTGCGGGCACCAATTTAAGGGAGCAGTACTTC; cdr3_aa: CSVAGTNLREQYF
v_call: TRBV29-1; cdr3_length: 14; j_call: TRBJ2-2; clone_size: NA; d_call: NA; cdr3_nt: TGCAGCGTTGACGGGGGGCTCAACACCGGGGAGCTGTTTTTT; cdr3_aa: CSVDGGLNTGELFF
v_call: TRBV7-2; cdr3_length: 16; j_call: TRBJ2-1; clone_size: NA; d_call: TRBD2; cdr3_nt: TGTGCCAGCAGCTTAGCGTATAGCGGGAGGTACAATGAGCAGTTCTTC; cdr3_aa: CASSLAYSGRYNEQFF
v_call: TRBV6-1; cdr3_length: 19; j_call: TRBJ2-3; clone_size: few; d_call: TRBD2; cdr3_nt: TGTGCCAGCAGTGAGCGATCAGGACTAGCGGGGGGCATCGCAGATACGCAGTATTTT; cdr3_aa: CASSERSGLAGGIADTQYF
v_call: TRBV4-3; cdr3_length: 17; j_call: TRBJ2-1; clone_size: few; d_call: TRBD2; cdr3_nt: TGCGCCAGCAGCCAAGAAACTAGCGGGAGTCGATTAAATGAGCAGTTCTTC; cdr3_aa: CASSQETSGSRLNEQFF
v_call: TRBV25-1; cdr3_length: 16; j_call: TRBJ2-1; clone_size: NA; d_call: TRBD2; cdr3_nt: TGTGCCGGCAGTGAATATGGACTAGCGGGAATTAATGAGCAGTTCTTC; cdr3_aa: CAGSEYGLAGINEQFF
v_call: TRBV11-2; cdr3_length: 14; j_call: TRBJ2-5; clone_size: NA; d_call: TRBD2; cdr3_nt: TGTGCCAGCAGCCTTCGGGAGGGCCAAGAGACCCAGTACTTC; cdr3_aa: CASSLREGQETQYF
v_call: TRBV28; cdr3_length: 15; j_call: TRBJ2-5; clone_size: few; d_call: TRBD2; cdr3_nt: TGTGCCAGCAGTTCCTATCACGGGGGGCAAGAGACCCAGTACTTC; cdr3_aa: CASSSYHGGQETQYF
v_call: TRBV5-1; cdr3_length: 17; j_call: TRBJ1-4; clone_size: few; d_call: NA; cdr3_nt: TGCGCCAGCAGCTCGGGGTGGCGGGCCGGGGATAATGAAAAACTGTTTTTT; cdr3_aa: CASSSGWRAGDNEKLFF
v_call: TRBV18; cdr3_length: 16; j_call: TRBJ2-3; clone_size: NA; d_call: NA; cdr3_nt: TGTGCCAGCTCACTACAGACGCCATCTAGCACAGATACGCAGTATTTT; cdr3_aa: CASSLQTPSSTDTQYF
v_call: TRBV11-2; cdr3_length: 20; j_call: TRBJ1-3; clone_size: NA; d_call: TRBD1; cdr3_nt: TGTGCCAGCAGCTCCATTCGAGTCCCCCAACGGACAGGTTCTTTAAACACCATATATTTT; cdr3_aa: CASSSIRVPQRTGSLNTIYF
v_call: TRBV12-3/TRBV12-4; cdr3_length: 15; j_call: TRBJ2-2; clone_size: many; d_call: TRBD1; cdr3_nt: TGTGCCAGCAGTTTCGCAGGGGGGAACACCGGGGAGCTGTTTTTT; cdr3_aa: CASSFAGGNTGELFF
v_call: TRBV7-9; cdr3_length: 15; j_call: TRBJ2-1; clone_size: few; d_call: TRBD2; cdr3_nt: TGTGCCAGCAGCAACGGGGGACTAGCCTACAATGAGCAGTTCTTC; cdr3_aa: CASSNGGLAYNEQFF
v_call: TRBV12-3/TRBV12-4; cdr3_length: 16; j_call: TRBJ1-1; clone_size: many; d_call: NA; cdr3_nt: TGTGCCAGCAGTCCGGAAGACCCGCTCATCATGGCTGAAGCTTTCTTT; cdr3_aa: CASSPEDPLIMAEAFF
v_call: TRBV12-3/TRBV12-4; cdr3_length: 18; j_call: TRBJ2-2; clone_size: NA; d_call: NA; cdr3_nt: TGTGCCAGCAGTTTGGGGCGGTTGGCAGGACGGATCACCGGGGAGCTGTTTTTT; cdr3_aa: CASSLGRLAGRITGELFF
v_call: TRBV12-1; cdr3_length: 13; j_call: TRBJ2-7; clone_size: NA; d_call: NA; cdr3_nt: TGTGCCAGCAGCGTAGGGCAAACCTACGAGCAGTACTTC; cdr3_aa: CASSVGQTYEQYF
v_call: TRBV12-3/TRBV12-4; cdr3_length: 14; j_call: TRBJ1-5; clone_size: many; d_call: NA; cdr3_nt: TGTGCCAGCGGTATTTGGGGGCCCTATCAGCCCCAGCATTTT; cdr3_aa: CASGIWGPYQPQHF
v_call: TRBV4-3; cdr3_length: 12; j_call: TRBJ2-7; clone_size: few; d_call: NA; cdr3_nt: TGCGCCAGCAGCCGTATCCCCCACGAGCAGTACTTC; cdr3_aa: CASSRIPHEQYF
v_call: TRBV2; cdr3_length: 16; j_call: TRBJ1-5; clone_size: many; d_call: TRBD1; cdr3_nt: TGTGCCAGCAGTACAACAGGGGGCCGAAGCAATCAGCCCCAGCATTTT; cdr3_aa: CASSTTGGRSNQPQHF
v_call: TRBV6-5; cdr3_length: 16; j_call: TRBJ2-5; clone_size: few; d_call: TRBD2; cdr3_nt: TGTGCCAGCAGTTACACCCCGGGGGGGGGATGGGAGACCCAGTACTTC; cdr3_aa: CASSYTPGGGWETQYF
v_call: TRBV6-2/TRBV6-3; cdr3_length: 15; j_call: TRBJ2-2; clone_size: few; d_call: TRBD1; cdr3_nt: TGTGCCAGCAGTCGAGGGACAGGGATAACCGGGGAGCTGTTTTTT; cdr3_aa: CASSRGTGITGELFF
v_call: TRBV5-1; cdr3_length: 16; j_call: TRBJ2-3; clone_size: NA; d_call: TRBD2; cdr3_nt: TGCGCCAGCAGCTTAGCGGGGGCCCTAGCAGGAGATACGCAGTATTTT; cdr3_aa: CASSLAGALAGDTQYF
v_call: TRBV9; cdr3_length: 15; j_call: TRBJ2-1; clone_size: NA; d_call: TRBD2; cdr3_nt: TGTGCCAGCGGCGCCAGCGGGAGGTTTCTGAATGAGCAGTTCTTC; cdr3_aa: CASGASGRFLNEQFF
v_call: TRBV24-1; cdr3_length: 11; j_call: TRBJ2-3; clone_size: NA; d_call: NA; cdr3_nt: TGTGCCACCATGTGGGGAGATACGCAGTATTTT; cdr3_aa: CATMWGDTQYF
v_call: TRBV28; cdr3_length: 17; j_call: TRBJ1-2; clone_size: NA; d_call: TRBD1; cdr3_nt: TGTGCCAGCAGTTCCCCAATCGCGGACAGGTGGCAGGGGCGCTATACCTTC; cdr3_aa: CASSSPIADRWQGRYTF
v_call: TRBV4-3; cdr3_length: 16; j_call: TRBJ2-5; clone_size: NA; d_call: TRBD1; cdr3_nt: TGCGCCAGCAGCCAAGGTTGGACAGGGGGAGGAGAGACCCAGTACTTC; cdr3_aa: CASSQGWTGGGETQYF
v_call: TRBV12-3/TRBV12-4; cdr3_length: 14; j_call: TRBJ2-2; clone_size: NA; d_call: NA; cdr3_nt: TGTGCCAGCAGTTTAGCGGCTAAGACCGGGGAGCTGTTTTTT; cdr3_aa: CASSLAAKTGELFF
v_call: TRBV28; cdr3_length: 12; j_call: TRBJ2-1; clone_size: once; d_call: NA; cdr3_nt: TGTGCCAGCAGTGTGGGTTACAATGAGCAGTTCTTC; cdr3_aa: CASSVGYNEQFF
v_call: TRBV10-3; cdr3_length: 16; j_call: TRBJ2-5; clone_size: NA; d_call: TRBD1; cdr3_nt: TGTGCCATCAGTGATAGGGACAGGGGGCATCAAGAGACCCAGTACTTC; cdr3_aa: CAISDRDRGHQETQYF